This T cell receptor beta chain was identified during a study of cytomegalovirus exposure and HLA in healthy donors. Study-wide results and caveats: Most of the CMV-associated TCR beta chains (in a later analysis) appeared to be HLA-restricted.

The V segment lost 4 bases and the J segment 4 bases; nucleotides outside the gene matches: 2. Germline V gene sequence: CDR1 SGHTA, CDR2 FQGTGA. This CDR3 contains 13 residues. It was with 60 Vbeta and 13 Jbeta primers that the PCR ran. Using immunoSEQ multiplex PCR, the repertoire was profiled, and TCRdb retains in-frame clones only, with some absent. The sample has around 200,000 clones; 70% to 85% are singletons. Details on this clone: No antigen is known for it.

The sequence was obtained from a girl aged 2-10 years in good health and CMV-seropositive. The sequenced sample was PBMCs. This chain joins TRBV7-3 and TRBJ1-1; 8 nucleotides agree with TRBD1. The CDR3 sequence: CASSSGGGTEAFF. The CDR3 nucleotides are TGTGCCAGCAGCTCAGGGGGCGGCACTGAAGCTTTCTTT.